Shown below are 18 T cell receptor beta chains from a single sample sequenced in a study of blood T cell repertoires in COVID-19. Clones were read by immunoSEQ multiplex PCR, and TCRdb kept only the in-frame ones, dropping some. Of approximately 190,000 clones in the sample, 84% were seen once. Sequencing used peripheral blood. These receptors originate from a human donor in a cohort sampled during active COVID-19.

This chain joins TRBV5-1 and TRBJ2-5, with 7 bases fitting TRBD2. CDR1 and CDR2 (germline): SGHRS, YFSETQ. With V trimmed by 1 base and J by 5 bases, 5 bases remained unmatched. The CDR3 is 14 residues long. The CDR3: CASSLSPSGETQYF. CDR3 sequence (DNA): TGCGCCAGCAGCTTGTCTCCTAGCGGCGAGACCCAGTACTTC. The whole variable domain, filled in from reference TRBV5-1 and TRBJ2-5, reads KAGVTQTPRYLIKTRGQQVTLSCSPISGHRSVSWYQQTPGQGLQFLFEYFSETQRNKGNFPGRFSGRQFSNSRSEMNVSTLELGDSALYLCASSLSPSGETQYFGPGTRLLVL.

The chain uses TRBV5-4 and TRBJ2-3; D not certain. This CDR3 comprises 18 residues. V lost 0 bases and J 0 bases, leaving 17 bases between the germline ends. The germline gives CDR1 SGHNT, CDR2 YYREEE (reference sequence). CDR3 coding DNA: TGTGCCAGCAGCTTGGGTCCCCCAGGCCACCCTAGCACAGATACGCAGTATTTT. As protein: CASSLGPPGHPSTDTQYF.

The chain recombines TRBV7-2 with TRBJ1-1; no clear D. This CDR3 spans 14 amino acids. V was shortened by 3 bases and J by 1 base, with 9 bases between the two germline ends. Per germline, CDR1 SGHTA and CDR2 FQGNSA. CDR3 loop: CASSFDRGNTEAFF. The CDR3 nucleotides read TGTGCCAGCAGCTTCGACCGGGGGAACACTGAAGCTTTCTTT.

This chain links TRBV6-5 with TRBJ1-4, with TRBD1 identical over 8 bases. The germline V gene has CDR1 MNHEY and CDR2 SVGAGI. The CDR3 extends over 15 amino acids. V lost 6 bases and J lost 0; bases outside the gene matches: 3. As DNA, the CDR3 is TGTGCCAGCAGCAGGACAGGGACAACTAATGAAAAACTGTTTTTT. It translates to CASSRTGTTNEKLFF.

In its sample, this clone was seen once. The chain has TRBV9 and TRBJ2-5; no clear D. From germline, CDR1 is SGDLS and CDR2 YYNGEE. V was shortened by 0 bases and J by 5 bases, with 11 bases between the two germline ends. The CDR3 totals 14 residues. The CDR3 DNA follows: TGTGCCAGCAGCGTAGCGTCGCTACGGGAGACCCAGTACTTC. Protein product: CASSVASLRETQYF.

This chain joins TRBV30 and TRBJ2-7, with 12 nucleotides matching TRBD2. V lost 4 bases and J lost 4; bases outside the gene matches: 5. Germline CDR1 is GTSNPN and CDR2 is SVGIG (reference sequence). CDR3 length: 14 residues. In DNA form, the CDR3 reads TGTGCCTGGAACCCAGGACTAGCGGGGTACGAGCAGTACTTC. This gives the protein CAWNPGLAGYEQYF.

This clone was counted between two and nine times. The chain uses TRBV28 and TRBJ2-7; a weak D match, TRBD2 (7 bases). The germline CDR1 and CDR2 sequences are MDHEN and SYDVKM. V gave up 7 bases and J gave up 1 base, with 20 bases separating them. The CDR3 consists of 16 residues. The CDR3 protein is CASTLSGMGHSYEQYF. The DNA of the CDR3 is TGTGCCAGCACCTTAAGCGGGATGGGACATTCCTACGAGCAGTACTTC.

CDR3 in DNA: TGTGCCAGCAGTTTGCTTGGGGGGACTGGTCCTGAAGCTTTCTTT. This gives the protein CASSLLGGTGPEAFF. J is TRBJ1-1 and V is TRBV28; D may be TRBD1 (5 bases). V gave up 3 bases and J gave up 6 bases, with 17 bases separating them. Germline assignment: CDR1 MDHEN and CDR2 SYDVKM. CDR3 length: 15 amino acids.

The gene calls are TRBV6-5 and TRBJ1-5; TRBD1 might be the D (5 bases). The CDR3 has 13 residues. Per the germline V gene, CDR1 is MNHEY and CDR2 is SVGAGI. Trimming cost V 7 bases and J 5 bases, with 12 bases left between them. CDR3 DNA: TGTGCCAGCATTTGGGGAGGGGATCAGCCCCAGCATTTT. Translated, it gives CASIWGGDQPQHF.

This chain uses TRBV2 with TRBJ2-7; TRBD2 matches 11 bases. The ends lost 8 bases at V and 0 bases at J; junction bases unmatched: 6. The length of the CDR3 is 15 residues. The germline V gene encodes CDR1 SNHLY and CDR2 FYNNEI. The CDR3 DNA reads as TGTGCCAGCCTAAGACTAGCGGGGCCCTCCTACGAGCAGTACGTC. Translating gives CASLRLAGPSYEQYV.

V usage is TRBV19 and J usage is TRBJ1-2; possible D gene TRBD1, 5 bases. The CDR3 spans 13 residues. V lost 3 bases and J 6 bases, leaving 11 bases between the germline ends. Per the germline V gene, CDR1 is LNHDA and CDR2 is SQIVND (reference sequence). CDR3 amino acids: CASSISRVNGYTF. The CDR3 DNA reads as TGTGCCAGTAGTATCTCCAGGGTGAATGGCTACACCTTC.

The J gene is TRBJ2-1, the V gene TRBV7-9; TRBD2 is a possible D gene (7 bases). Germline V lookup: CDR1 SEHNR, CDR2 FQNEAQ (reference sequence). V lost 4 bases and J 3 bases, leaving 16 bases between the germline ends. CDR3 length equals 16 residues. The CDR3 is CASSSRGGVRYNEQFF. In DNA, the CDR3 is TGTGCCAGCAGCTCGCGAGGGGGGGTTCGCTACAATGAGCAGTTCTTC.

The rearrangement uses TRBV5-1 and TRBJ1-1; D ambiguous. CDR3 size: 14 residues. Germline V CDR1 and CDR2: SGHRS, YFSETQ. Trimming stripped 6 bases from V and 0 bases from J, with 12 bases between. CDR3 sequence reads: CASTPGTMNTEAFF. The CDR3, as DNA: TGCGCCAGCACCCCGGGAACAATGAACACTGAAGCTTTCTTT.

The chain couples TRBV5-1 to TRBJ1-1, with D unclear. V was trimmed by 4 bases and J by 2 bases, leaving 12 bases between them. The CDR3 runs to 14 residues. Germline V gene data show CDR1 as SGHRS and CDR2 as YFSETQ. CDR3 region: CASSTVAGNTEAFF. In DNA form, the CDR3 reads TGCGCCAGCAGCACCGTCGCGGGAAACACTGAAGCTTTCTTT.

The V call is TRBV19, the J call TRBJ2-4, with D possibly matching TRBD1 (6 bases). Germline values: CDR1 LNHDA, CDR2 SQIVND (reference sequence). Trimming removed 5 bases from V and 11 bases from J, with 13 bases in between. The CDR3 has 12 residues. CDR3 nucleotide sequence: TGTGCCAGTAGTGGGGGACAAACTCTTCAGTACTTC. This gives the protein CASSGGQTLQYF.

The chain has TRBV19 and TRBJ2-1, with a possible D match to TRBD1 (5 bases). CDR1 is LNHDA, CDR2 SQIVND, per germline (reference sequence). The germline V and J ends were trimmed by 4 bases and 6 bases, with 22 bases remaining between them. This CDR3 comprises 17 residues. The CDR3 is CASSTRQLSGRGNEQFF. The CDR3 nucleotides are TGTGCCAGTAGTACCCGCCAACTTTCAGGGCGAGGCAATGAGCAGTTCTTC.

The rearrangement joins TRBV12-5 to TRBJ1-5, with a possible D match to TRBD1 (5 bases). Trimming removed 5 bases at V and 2 bases at J, with 16 bases between. CDR1 and CDR2 (germline): LGHNT, FRNRAP. The CDR3 is 16 amino acids. DNA for the CDR3: TGTGCTAGTGGTAGACATCAGGGTAGGGGCAATCAGCCCCAGCATTTT. Translation gives CASGRHQGRGNQPQHF.

The chain recombines TRBV9 with TRBJ2-2; possible D gene TRBD2, 5 bases. CDR3 length: 15 amino acids. Trimming removed 0 bases at V and 5 bases at J, with 11 bases between. Germline CDR1 reads SGDLS; CDR2 reads YYNGEE. As DNA, the CDR3 is TGTGCCAGCAGCGTAGTTGTGGGAGAAACCGGGGAGCTGTTTTTT. Its translation: CASSVVVGETGELFF. The full variable domain, with the rest looked up from reference TRBV9 and TRBJ2-2, is DSGVTQTPKHLITATGQRVTLRCSPRSGDLSVYWYQQSLDQGLQFLIQYYNGEERAKGNILERFSAQQFPDLHSELNLSSLELGDSALYFCASSVVVGETGELFFGEGSRLTVL.